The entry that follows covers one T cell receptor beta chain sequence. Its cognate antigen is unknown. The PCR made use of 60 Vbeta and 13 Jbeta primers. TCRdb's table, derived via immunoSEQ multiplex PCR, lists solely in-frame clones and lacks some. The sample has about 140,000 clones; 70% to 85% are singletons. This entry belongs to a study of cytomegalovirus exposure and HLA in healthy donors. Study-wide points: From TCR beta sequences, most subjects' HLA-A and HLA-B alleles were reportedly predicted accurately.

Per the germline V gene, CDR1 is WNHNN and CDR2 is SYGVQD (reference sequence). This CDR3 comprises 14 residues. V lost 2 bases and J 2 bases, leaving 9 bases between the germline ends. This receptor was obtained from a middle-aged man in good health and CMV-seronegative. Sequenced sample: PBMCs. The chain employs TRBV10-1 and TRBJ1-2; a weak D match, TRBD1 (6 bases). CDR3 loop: CASSEPDRNYGYTF. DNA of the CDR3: TGCGCCAGCAGTGAGCCCGACAGGAACTATGGCTACACCTTC.